These 19 T cell receptor beta chains originate from one sample sequenced in a study of graft-versus-host responses after intestinal transplantation. Responders labeled with CFSE (about 200,000) were plated with about 200,000 irradiated, violet-dye-labeled stimulators. Libraries were prepared by immunoSEQ multiplex PCR; TCRdb keeps only in-frame clonotypes and omits some of them. The table lists 10,000 or so clones, 36% of them singletons. Specimen: alloreactive CD8+ T cells from a mixed lymphocyte reaction culture, collected before intestinal transplant. Subset defined: CFSE-low proliferating T cells sorted from approximately 6-day pre-transplant mixed lymphocyte reaction (GvH or HvG direction). The receptors originated from a human patient who received an intestinal transplant.

This clone appeared a few times. This chain connects TRBV28 to TRBJ1-2; no definite D call. V lost 5 bases to trimming and J lost 3 bases, with 10 bases between them. The germline V gene encodes CDR1 MDHEN and CDR2 SYDVKM. The CDR3 consists of 13 residues. CDR3 residues: CASSPRSHYGYTF. DNA for the CDR3: TGTGCCAGCAGTCCCCGGTCCCACTATGGCTACACCTTC.

In its sample, this clone ranks as medium-sized. The genes are TRBV6-5 and TRBJ1-3; D is possibly TRBD1 (6 bases). Germline V lookup: CDR1 MNHEY, CDR2 SVGAGI. The length of the CDR3 is 14 residues. V dropped 6 bases and J dropped 8 bases, with 17 bases sitting between them. The CDR3 coding sequence is TGTGCCAGCAGCCAGGGGAGGGCGGTTGACACCATATATTTT. Translated: CASSQGRAVDTIYF.

This sequence joins TRBV11-2 and TRBJ2-7, with unresolved D. The ends were cut back, 4 bases at V and 2 bases at J, with 3 bases in the middle. The CDR3 totals 11 residues. Per the germline V gene, CDR1 is SGHAT and CDR2 is FQNNGV. The CDR3 loop is CASSSTYEQYF. Written as DNA, the CDR3 is TGTGCCAGCAGCTCCACCTACGAGCAGTACTTC.

The chain carries TRBV28 and TRBJ1-1, with D hard to call. V shed 2 bases and J shed 2 bases, with 3 bases lying between them. The length of the CDR3 is 12 residues. Germline V lookup: CDR1 MDHEN, CDR2 SYDVKM. The CDR3 DNA is TGTGCCAGCAGTTTAGGCAACACTGAAGCTTTCTTT. Encoded protein: CASSLGNTEAFF.

The rearrangement uses TRBV11-2 and TRBJ2-1; D might be TRBD2 (5 bases). The CDR3 consists of 14 residues. Germline values: CDR1 SGHAT, CDR2 FQNNGV. V lost 4 bases to trimming and J lost 4 bases, with 11 bases between them. The CDR3 nucleotides read TGTGCCAGCAGCTCAGCCCGAGGGTACAATGAGCAGTTCTTC. Protein: CASSSARGYNEQFF.

The chain combines TRBV27 with TRBJ2-7; possibly TRBD1 for D (5 bases). Germline V lookup: CDR1 MNHEY, CDR2 SMNVEV (reference sequence). There are 15 residues in the CDR3. Trimming pared 5 bases from V and 2 bases from J, leaving 16 bases between. The CDR3 reads CASSPSGPGTYEQYF. Here the CDR3 DNA reads TGTGCCAGCAGTCCATCAGGGCCCGGAACCTACGAGCAGTACTTC.

This clone was seen more than once but under ten times. The chain carries TRBV6-1 and TRBJ2-7; 11 bases line up with TRBD2. Germline lookup yields CDR1 MNHNS and CDR2 SASEGT. The length of the CDR3 is 15 residues. With V trimmed by 2 bases and J by 0 bases, 0 bases remained unmatched. The CDR3 region has the DNA TGTGCCAGCAGTGAACTAGCGGGGGGCTCCTACGAGCAGTACTTC. Amino acids: CASSELAGGSYEQYF.

The chain uses TRBV5-5 and TRBJ2-7; possible D gene TRBD1, 5 bases. This CDR3 is built from 15 residues. Trimming removed 4 bases from V and 3 bases from J, with 17 bases in between. Germline CDR1 and CDR2: SGHKS and YYEKEE (reference sequence). CDR3 residues: CASSAWGRRDYEQYF. The DNA for the CDR3 is TGTGCCAGCAGCGCCTGGGGCAGGAGAGACTACGAGCAGTACTTC.

V and J are TRBV7-6 and TRBJ1-1, with TRBD1 matching 8 bases. J lost 11 bases, V lost 5 bases, and 10 bases had no gene match. Germline-derived CDR1 and CDR2 are SGHVS and FNYEAQ. The CDR3 is 13 residues long. The CDR3 sequence is CASSPHRGEGAFF. CDR3 in DNA: TGTGCCAGCAGCCCCCACAGGGGGGAGGGCGCTTTCTTT.

This clone has a handful of counts. The V gene is TRBV4-1, the J gene TRBJ1-1; D is perhaps TRBD1 (5 bases). Germline loops: CDR1 MGHRA, CDR2 YSYEKL. This CDR3 spans 17 amino acids. Trimming shortened V by 0 bases and J by 3 bases, and 17 bases separated the two germline ends. CDR3 in amino acids: CASSQDLVGRGDTEAFF. CDR3 nucleotides: TGCGCCAGCAGCCAAGATCTCGTGGGGCGAGGTGACACTGAAGCTTTCTTT.

The J gene is TRBJ1-1, the V gene TRBV5-5; 8 bases match TRBD1. V was clipped by 4 bases and J by 3 bases; unmatched bases: 8. Looked up from germline, CDR1 is SGHKS and CDR2 is YYEKEE (reference sequence). The CDR3 length is 15 residues. The CDR3 sequence is CASSPPRTGYTEAFF. In DNA form, the CDR3 reads TGTGCCAGCAGCCCCCCCAGGACAGGGTACACTGAAGCTTTCTTT.

The DNA for the CDR3 is TGCGCCAGCAGCCCCATTGGGCTTAGCTCCTACGAGCAGTACTTC. It is translated as CASSPIGLSSYEQYF. This sequence joins TRBV4-1 and TRBJ2-7, with no clear D. Germline CDR1 is MGHRA and CDR2 is YSYEKL. CDR3 length: 15 residues. The V gene lost 4 bases and the J gene lost 0 bases, with 13 bases spanning the gap.

The genes are TRBV9 and TRBJ1-2; possibly TRBD1 for D (5 bases). Trimming removed 6 bases at V and 4 bases at J, with 16 bases between. This CDR3 region has 14 residues. CDR1 is SGDLS and CDR2 is YYNGEE in the germline V gene. The CDR3 spells CASTRGWLPYGYTF. The CDR3 region has the DNA TGTGCCAGCACCCGGGGGTGGCTCCCCTATGGCTACACCTTC.

The chain links TRBV11-2 to TRBJ2-7; 7 bases match TRBD1. Trimming cost V 5 bases and J 1 base; bases outside gene matches: 2. Per germline, CDR1 SGHAT and CDR2 FQNNGV. This CDR3 region has 13 residues. Written as DNA, the CDR3 is TGTGCCAGCAGCCAGGGGGTTTCCTACGAGCAGTACTTC. This translates into CASSQGVSYEQYF.

As DNA, the CDR3 is TGTGCCACCAGCAGGTCGGACAGGGGGGTCTCCTACGAGCAGTACTTC. It translates to CATSRSDRGVSYEQYF. The chain has TRBV15 and TRBJ2-7; 10 nucleotides line up with TRBD1. Trimming took 3 bases from V and 0 from J; bases not matched to a gene: 5. Germline CDR1 reads LNHNV; CDR2 reads YYDKDF (reference sequence). The CDR3 sequence is 16 residues long.

CDR3 sequence: CASSQGRGYEQYF. CDR3 DNA: TGTGCCAGCAGTCAGGGAAGGGGGTACGAGCAGTACTTC. The rearrangement uses TRBV6-9 and TRBJ2-7; TRBD1 might be the D (6 bases). CDR1 MNHGY and CDR2 SVAAGI come from the germline V gene. V was shortened by 5 bases and J by 4 bases, with 12 bases between the two germline ends. CDR3 length: 13 amino acids.

This clone was detected a few times. The gene calls are TRBV29-1 and TRBJ2-7, with 10 bases fitting TRBD1. This CDR3 spans 17 amino acids. The V gene's germline CDR1 is SQVTM and CDR2 ANQGSEA. V gave up 0 bases and J gave up 4 bases; unmatched junction bases: 12. DNA of the CDR3: TGCAGCGTTGAAGACGGGGGGGACAGGGGACTCCCGTACGAGCAGTACTTC. This translates into CSVEDGGDRGLPYEQYF.

This clone was counted only a few times. The genes are TRBV2 and TRBJ1-5, with 9 nucleotides matching TRBD1. V lost 0 bases and J lost 2; bases outside the gene matches: 2. CDR1 is SNHLY, CDR2 FYNNEI, per germline. This CDR3 is 16 amino acids long. The CDR3 region is CASSEARTGGNQPQHF. CDR3 in DNA: TGTGCCAGCAGTGAAGCCCGGACAGGGGGCAATCAGCCCCAGCATTTT.

This clone appeared once. The V gene is TRBV18, the J gene TRBJ2-6; a possible D gene is TRBD1 (6 bases). Per germline, CDR1 KGHSH and CDR2 LQKENI. This CDR3 is 17 amino acids long. The ends were cut back, 5 bases at V and 2 bases at J, with 16 bases in the middle. In DNA, the CDR3 is TGTGCCAGCTCAGGTACAGGGTGGACGACTGGGGCCAACGTCCTGACTTTC. Translation: CASSGTGWTTGANVLTF.